These 20 T cell receptor beta chains came from one sample sequenced in a study of cytomegalovirus exposure and HLA in healthy donors. PCR amplification relied on 60 Vbeta primers (plus 13 Jbeta primers). This table comes from immunoSEQ multiplex PCR, and its TCRdb copy is limited to in-frame clones, with some not included. The sample lists tens of thousands of clones; 60% to 85% were seen once. The sequenced sample consisted of PBMCs. These receptors were obtained from a man aged 40-49 years in good health and CMV-seronegative.

This chain uses TRBV9 with TRBJ2-3, with TRBD2 matching over 9 bases. The germline V gene encodes CDR1 SGDLS and CDR2 YYNGEE. The CDR3 totals 16 residues. Trimming removed 4 bases from V and 1 base from J; junction bases left unmatched: 7. In DNA form, the CDR3 reads TGTGCCAGCAGCCCTCCGGGACTAGCAGGCACAGATACGCAGTATTTT. Its protein product is CASSPPGLAGTDTQYF.

The CDR3 is CASSGPPGLYEQYF. The CDR3 region has the DNA TGTGCCAGCAGCGGACCTCCGGGACTCTACGAGCAGTACTTC. The V and J genes are TRBV7-9 and TRBJ2-7, with a weak D call TRBD2 (6 bases). Per germline, CDR1 SEHNR and CDR2 FQNEAQ (reference sequence). Trimming removed 5 bases at V and 3 bases at J, with 14 bases between. There are 14 residues in the CDR3.

This clone came up once. The J gene is TRBJ1-4, the V gene TRBV6-1; D not resolved. V shed 2 bases and J shed 2 bases, with 15 bases lying between them. Germline-derived CDR1 and CDR2 are MNHNS and SASEGT. The length of the CDR3 is 17 residues. CDR3 in DNA: TGTGCCAGCAGTGAAAGTGTCGGCGGGGTCACTAATGAAAAACTGTTTTTT. It encodes CASSESVGGVTNEKLFF.

The DNA of the CDR3 is TGCGCCAGCAGGGAAACAGGGGGCGCTTATGGCTACACCTTC. Its protein is CASRETGGAYGYTF. The rearrangement joins TRBV5-1 to TRBJ1-2, with 9 bases fitting TRBD1. Trimming took 5 bases from V and 5 from J; bases not matched to a gene: 7. The CDR3 contains 14 residues. From germline, CDR1 is SGHRS and CDR2 YFSETQ.

This chain connects TRBV29-1 to TRBJ2-4, with D unresolved. Germline V lookup: CDR1 SQVTM, CDR2 ANQGSEA. The CDR3 is 14 amino acids. The V end lost 4 bases, the J end lost 1 base, and 11 bases lay between the germline ends. The CDR3 nucleotides read TGCAGCGTTGGCGGAAGTCCCGCCAAAAACATTCAGTACTTC. Translation gives CSVGGSPAKNIQYF.

This chain connects TRBV5-1 to TRBJ1-1; unclear D gene. Trimming left V 0 bases short and J 5 bases short, with 8 bases between. Per germline, CDR1 SGHRS and CDR2 YFSETQ. This CDR3 is 13 amino acids long. This chain's CDR3 is CASSLERRTEAFF. In DNA form, the CDR3 reads TGCGCCAGCAGCTTGGAGAGGAGGACTGAAGCTTTCTTT.

This clone was observed a handful of times. As DNA, the CDR3 is TGTGCCAGCAGCATCAGGGTCTACGAGCAGTACTTC. Translated: CASSIRVYEQYF. The rearrangement joins TRBV11-2 to TRBJ2-7; D might be TRBD1 (5 bases). Trimming removed 5 bases at V and 3 bases at J, with 8 bases between. The CDR3 totals 12 residues. Germline CDR1 and CDR2: SGHAT and FQNNGV. Variable domain in full (rest from reference TRBV11-2 and TRBJ2-7): EAGVAQSPRYKIIEKRQSVAFWCNPISGHATLYWYQQILGQGPKLLIQFQNNGVVDDSQLPKDRFSAERLKGVDSTLKIQPAKLEDSAVYLCASSIRVYEQYFGPGTRLTVT.

The rearrangement joins TRBV19 to TRBJ1-1; D is unclear. The germline V and J ends were trimmed by 2 bases and 1 base, with 20 bases remaining between them. Looked up from germline, CDR1 is LNHDA and CDR2 is SQIVND (reference sequence). The CDR3 totals 18 residues. The CDR3 region is CASSISFFLDRGNTEAFF. Here the CDR3 DNA reads TGTGCCAGTAGTATATCGTTCTTTTTGGACCGGGGGAACACTGAAGCTTTCTTT.

The rearrangement joins TRBV23-1 to TRBJ1-5; 7 bases are a match to TRBD1. TRBV23-1 carries the ORF label, with uncertain function. Trimming removed 6 bases from V and 7 bases from J; junction bases left unmatched: 9. This CDR3 has 14 residues. The CDR3 DNA sequence: TGCGCCAGCAGCCGGACAGGACAACACCAGCCCCAGCATTTT. It codes for CASSRTGQHQPQHF.

The chain is built from TRBV5-1 and TRBJ2-7; possibly TRBD2 for D (5 bases). The CDR3 is 14 residues long. Germline V gene sequence: CDR1 SGHRS, CDR2 YFSETQ. Trimming took 7 bases from V and 0 from J, leaving 14 bases between them. The CDR3 nucleotides read TGCGCCAGCCACGAGGGTAGTTTCTCCTACGAGCAGTACTTC. This codes for CASHEGSFSYEQYF.

The chain recombines TRBV7-6 with TRBJ2-7; 9 positions match TRBD2. Germline V gene data show CDR1 as SGHVS and CDR2 as FNYEAQ. Unmatched junction bases numbered 8, after V lost 5 bases and J lost 3 bases. There are 15 residues in the CDR3. CDR3 sequence: CASSIKREDNYEQYF. The CDR3 coding sequence is TGTGCCAGCAGCATAAAGCGGGAGGACAACTACGAGCAGTACTTC.

This rearrangement joins TRBV29-1 to TRBJ2-7; D may be TRBD1 (6 bases). Trimming took off 5 bases at V and 3 bases at J, with 14 bases between the two ends. The CDR3 covers 13 residues. Per germline, CDR1 SQVTM and CDR2 ANQGSEA. The CDR3 is CSVLTGQIYEQYF. The CDR3 DNA is TGCAGCGTTCTGACAGGTCAAATCTACGAGCAGTACTTC.

The V call is TRBV27, the J call TRBJ1-6; a possible D gene is TRBD1 (6 bases). Germline assignment: CDR1 MNHEY and CDR2 SMNVEV (reference sequence). V was cut by 5 bases and J by 6 bases, with 11 bases left in between. The CDR3 spans 14 residues. In DNA, the CDR3 is TGTGCCAGCAGTCCAGGGGCGGGTAATTCACCCCTCCACTTT. Its protein product is CASSPGAGNSPLHF.

V and J are TRBV30 and TRBJ1-5; D may be TRBD1 (5 bases). Germline loops: CDR1 GTSNPN, CDR2 SVGIG (reference sequence). Trimming removed 3 bases from V and 5 bases from J, with 11 bases in between. CDR3 length: 13 residues. CDR3 in amino acids: CAWSRGKDQPQHF. Here the CDR3 DNA reads TGTGCCTGGAGCCGGGGGAAGGATCAGCCCCAGCATTTT. Supplemented by reference TRBV30 and TRBJ1-5, the full variable domain reads SQTIHQWPATLVQPVGSPLSLECTVEGTSNPNLYWYRQAAGRGLQLLFYSVGIGQISSEVPQNLSASRPQDRQFILSSKKLLLSDSGFYLCAWSRGKDQPQHFGDGTRLSIL.

The chain links TRBV29-1 to TRBJ1-1; D ambiguous. The CDR3 extends over 12 amino acids. V was shortened by 4 bases and J by 0 bases, with 6 bases between the two germline ends. Germline loops: CDR1 SQVTM, CDR2 ANQGSEA. The CDR3 DNA reads as TGCAGCGTTGGCAGGCTGAACACTGAAGCTTTCTTT. It translates to CSVGRLNTEAFF.

The chain carries TRBV4-2 and TRBJ2-3, with 11 bases identical to TRBD2. V shed 5 bases and J 0 bases; nucleotides not matched to a gene: 13. Germline V gene data show CDR1 as LGHNA and CDR2 as YNFKEQ. This CDR3 contains 19 residues. Written as DNA, the CDR3 is TGTGCCAGCAGCTACGGGACTAGCGGCACCAGACCTAGCACAGATACGCAGTATTTT. It encodes CASSYGTSGTRPSTDTQYF.

The V and J genes are TRBV6-1 and TRBJ1-1, with D uncertain. The CDR3 length is 13 residues. CDR1 is MNHNS and CDR2 is SASEGT in the germline V gene. V was clipped by 8 bases and J by 5 bases, with 15 bases between them. CDR3 bases: TGTGCCAGCTTGAGGGTAGTTTTGACTGAAGCTTTCTTT. Residues: CASLRVVLTEAFF.

The V call is TRBV19, the J call TRBJ2-1; 7 positions match TRBD2. The CDR3 totals 15 residues. V shed 1 base, J shed 7 bases, and the junction held 7 bases outside the gene matches. CDR1 and CDR2 from the germline V gene are LNHDA and SQIVND (reference sequence). The CDR3 protein is CASSIGGRSNNEQFF. CDR3 in DNA: TGTGCCAGTAGTATAGGCGGGAGAAGTAATAATGAGCAGTTCTTC.

J is TRBJ1-2 and V is TRBV7-8; perhaps TRBD1 as D (6 bases). V was trimmed by 1 base and J by 8 bases, leaving 17 bases between them. This CDR3 spans 15 amino acids. Germline lookup yields CDR1 SGHVS and CDR2 FQNEAQ. The CDR3 region has the DNA TGTGCCAGCAGCTTAGTGCGGTCAGGGGCGCGCGGCTACACCTTC. This codes for CASSLVRSGARGYTF.

The rearrangement links TRBV7-9 to TRBJ1-1; D is undetermined. V shed 5 bases and J shed 5 bases, with 18 bases lying between them. Looked up from germline, CDR1 is SEHNR and CDR2 is FQNEAQ (reference sequence). The length of the CDR3 is 15 residues. The CDR3 DNA reads TGTGCCAGCAGCCCTATCGGACTTCGGTGGACTGAAGCTTTCTTT. Encoded protein: CASSPIGLRWTEAFF.